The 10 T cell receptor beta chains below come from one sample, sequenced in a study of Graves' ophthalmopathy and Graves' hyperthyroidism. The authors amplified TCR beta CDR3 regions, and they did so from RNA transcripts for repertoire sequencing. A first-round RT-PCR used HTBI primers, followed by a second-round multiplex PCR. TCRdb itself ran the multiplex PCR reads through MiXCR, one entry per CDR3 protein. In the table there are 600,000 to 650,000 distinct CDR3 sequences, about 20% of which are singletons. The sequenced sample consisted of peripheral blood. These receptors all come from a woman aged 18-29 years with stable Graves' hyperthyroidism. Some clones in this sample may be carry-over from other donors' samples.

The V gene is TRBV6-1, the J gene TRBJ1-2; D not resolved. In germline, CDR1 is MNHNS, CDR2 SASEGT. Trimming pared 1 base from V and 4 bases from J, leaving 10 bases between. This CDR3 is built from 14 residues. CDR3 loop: CASSEVAAPYGYTF. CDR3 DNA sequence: TGTGCCAGCAGTGAAGTCGCAGCACCCTATGGCTACACCTTC.

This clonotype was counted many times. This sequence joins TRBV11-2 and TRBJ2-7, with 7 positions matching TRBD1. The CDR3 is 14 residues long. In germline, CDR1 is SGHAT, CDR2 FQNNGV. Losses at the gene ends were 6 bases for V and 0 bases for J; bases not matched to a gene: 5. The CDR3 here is CASSLTGISYEQYF. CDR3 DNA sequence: TGTGCCAGCAGTTTGACAGGGATCTCCTACGAGCAGTACTTC.

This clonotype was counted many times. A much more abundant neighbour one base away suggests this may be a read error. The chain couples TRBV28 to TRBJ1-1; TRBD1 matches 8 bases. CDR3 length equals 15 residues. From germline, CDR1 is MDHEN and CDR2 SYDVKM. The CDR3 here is CASDLAGGKNTEACF. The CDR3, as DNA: TGTGCCAGCGACCTAGCAGGGGGCAAGAACACTGAAGCTTGCTTT.

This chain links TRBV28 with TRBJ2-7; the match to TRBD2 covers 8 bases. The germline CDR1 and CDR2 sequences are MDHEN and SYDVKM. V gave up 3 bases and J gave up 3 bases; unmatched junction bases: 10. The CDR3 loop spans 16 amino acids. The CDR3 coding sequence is TGTGCCAGCAGTTTCCCTGGGACTAGACCAAGCTACGAGCAGTACTTC. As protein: CASSFPGTRPSYEQYF.

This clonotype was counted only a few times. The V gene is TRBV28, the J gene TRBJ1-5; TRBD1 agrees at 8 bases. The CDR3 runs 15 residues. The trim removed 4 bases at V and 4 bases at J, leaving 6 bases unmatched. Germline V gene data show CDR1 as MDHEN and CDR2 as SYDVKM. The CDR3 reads CASSSDRGLNQPQHF. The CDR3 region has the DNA TGTGCCAGCAGTTCAGACAGGGGCCTTAATCAGCCCCAGCATTTT.

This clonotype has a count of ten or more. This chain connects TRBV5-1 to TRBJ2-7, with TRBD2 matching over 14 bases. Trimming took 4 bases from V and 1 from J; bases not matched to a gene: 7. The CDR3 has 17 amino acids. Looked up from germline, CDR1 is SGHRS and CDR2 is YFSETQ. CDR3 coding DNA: TGCGCCAGCAGCAAAGATGGACTAGCGGGAGGATCCTACGAGCAGTACTTC. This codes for CASSKDGLAGGSYEQYF. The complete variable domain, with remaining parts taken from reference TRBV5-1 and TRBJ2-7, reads KAGVTQTPRYLIKTRGQQVTLSCSPISGHRSVSWYQQTPGQGLQFLFEYFSETQRNKGNFPGRFSGRQFSNSRSEMNVSTLELGDSALYLCASSKDGLAGGSYEQYFGPGTRLTVT.

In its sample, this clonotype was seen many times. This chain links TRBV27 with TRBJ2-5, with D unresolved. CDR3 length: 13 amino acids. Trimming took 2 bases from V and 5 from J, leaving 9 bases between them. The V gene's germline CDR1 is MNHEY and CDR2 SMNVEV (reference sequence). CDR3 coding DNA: TGTGCCAGCAGTTTAATTCTTACGGAGACCCAGTACTTC. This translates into CASSLILTETQYF.

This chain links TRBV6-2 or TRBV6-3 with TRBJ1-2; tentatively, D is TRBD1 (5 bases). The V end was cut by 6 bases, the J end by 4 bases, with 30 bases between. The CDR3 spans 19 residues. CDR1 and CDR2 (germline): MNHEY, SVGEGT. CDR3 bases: TGTGCCAGCAGCCACTGGAGGGGCCGAAAGGAGTATCGACTCTATGGCTACACCTTC. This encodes CASSHWRGRKEYRLYGYTF.

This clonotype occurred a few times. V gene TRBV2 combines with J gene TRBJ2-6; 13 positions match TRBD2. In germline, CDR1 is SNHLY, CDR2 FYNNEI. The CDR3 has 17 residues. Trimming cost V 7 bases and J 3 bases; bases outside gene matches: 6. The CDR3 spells CASIRLAGGSGANVLTF. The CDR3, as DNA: TGTGCCAGCATCCGACTAGCGGGGGGTAGTGGGGCCAACGTCCTGACTTTC.

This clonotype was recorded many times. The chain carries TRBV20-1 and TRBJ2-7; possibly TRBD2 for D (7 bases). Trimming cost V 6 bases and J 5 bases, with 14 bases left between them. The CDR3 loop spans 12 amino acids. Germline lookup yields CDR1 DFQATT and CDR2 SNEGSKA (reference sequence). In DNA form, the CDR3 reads TGCAGTGCCGAGGGGAGGGGGGACGAGCAGTACTTC. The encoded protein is CSAEGRGDEQYF.